The 21 T cell receptor beta chains presented below share a single source sample, sequenced in a study of memory CD4+ T cells and cytomegalovirus serostatus (dated 2019 in TCRdb). The library was generated by the immunoSEQ multiplex PCR assay. TCRdb carries this immuneACCESS record with in-frame sequences only. Its versions omit some clonotypes, under half of them owing to an unresolved V gene in the studies checked, with the rest unexplained. The sample table records about 57,000 clones; roughly four fifths of these occur just once. The ten largest clones represent 0.82% of the sample. Single viable CD3+CD4+CD8-CD45RO+ cells were sorted as memory CD4+ T cells on a FACSAria II. Material: memory CD4+ T cells from blood. The receptors originated from an adult in good health and CMV-seronegative.

The rearrangement uses TRBV6-5 and TRBJ2-7; D call uncertain. The length of the CDR3 is 14 residues. Per germline, CDR1 MNHEY and CDR2 SVGAGI. The CDR3 protein is CASQEPGPSGEQYF. DNA of the CDR3: TGTGCTTCTCAGGAGCCCGGCCCCTCTGGCGAGCAGTACTTC.

The chain joins TRBV28 to TRBJ2-7, with 7 bases aligning to TRBD2. The germline CDR1 and CDR2 sequences are MDHEN and SYDVKM. This CDR3 has 15 amino acids. J lost 6 bases, V lost 4 bases, and 12 bases had no gene match. CDR3: CASSSTSVRLGEQYF. The CDR3 DNA reads as TGTGCCAGCAGTTCCACTAGCGTTCGCCTCGGCGAGCAGTACTTC.

The chain employs TRBV27 and TRBJ1-1; TRBD1 is a possible D gene (5 bases). In germline, CDR1 is MNHEY, CDR2 SMNVEV (reference sequence). This CDR3 region has 15 residues. V was pared by 4 bases and J by 1 base, with 13 bases between. The CDR3 protein is CASSSGTGGNTEAFF. The CDR3 coding sequence is TGTGCCAGCAGTTCGGGGACGGGGGGGAACACTGAAGCTTTCTTT.

The V gene is TRBV5-6, the J gene TRBJ2-1; D is perhaps TRBD1 or TRBD2 (5 bases each). The CDR3 covers 17 residues. Germline CDR1 SGHDT, CDR2 YYEEEE. The V end lost 2 bases, the J end lost 6 bases, and 21 bases lay between the germline ends. The CDR3 sequence is CASSFVPGTHRGNEQFF. CDR3 DNA sequence: TGTGCCAGCAGCTTTGTTCCCGGGACCCACCGGGGCAATGAGCAGTTCTTC.

J is TRBJ1-4 and V is TRBV19; possible D gene TRBD1, 5 bases. CDR3 size: 14 residues. V dropped 7 bases and J dropped 2 bases, with 11 bases sitting between them. Germline V CDR1 and CDR2: LNHDA, SQIVND (reference sequence). This chain's CDR3 is CASTMGGTNEKLFF. CDR3 DNA: TGTGCCAGTACTATGGGGGGTACTAATGAAAAACTGTTTTTT.

V usage is TRBV21-1 and J usage is TRBJ1-6; the DNA was not used to check the table's D call, TRBD1. TRBV21-1 is termed a pseudogene. The CDR3 runs to 12 residues. DNA for the CDR3: TGTGCCAGCAGCATACACAGGGAACCCCTCCACTTT. This encodes CASSIHREPLHF.

This clone came up once. The CDR3 region is CAWSGLLQEKLFF. In DNA, the CDR3 is TGTGCCTGGAGTGGGCTCCTACAAGAAAAACTGTTTTTT. The chain has TRBV30 and TRBJ1-4; no definite D call. The CDR3 runs 13 residues. Germline CDR1 GTSNPN, CDR2 SVGIG (reference sequence). Trimming stripped 1 base from V and 8 bases from J, with 11 bases between.

The rearrangement links TRBV30 to TRBJ2-3, with D tentatively TRBD1 or TRBD2 (6 bases each). The ends were cut back, 4 bases at V and 5 bases at J, with 25 bases in the middle. Germline CDR1 is GTSNPN and CDR2 is SVGIG (reference sequence). The CDR3 covers 17 residues. In DNA form, the CDR3 reads TGTGCCTGGACTGCACAACGTGGCCGCGGAGGGGGAGATACGCAGTATTTT. Its translation is CAWTAQRGRGGGDTQYF. Full variable domain (rest looked up from reference TRBV30 and TRBJ2-3): SQTIHQWPATLVQPVGSPLSLECTVEGTSNPNLYWYRQAAGRGLQLLFYSVGIGQISSEVPQNLSASRPQDRQFILSSKKLLLSDSGFYLCAWTAQRGRGGGDTQYFGPGTRLTVL.

This clone is judged medium-sized. The rearrangement joins TRBV18 to TRBJ1-2; TRBD1 aligns across 12 bases. This CDR3 has 18 amino acids. The V gene's germline CDR1 is KGHSH and CDR2 LQKENI. V was clipped by 2 bases and J by 0 bases; unmatched bases: 7. CDR3: CASSPGTGGPQANYGYTF. The CDR3 DNA is TGTGCCAGCTCACCAGGGACAGGGGGCCCTCAAGCTAACTATGGCTACACCTTC.

This chain links TRBV14 with TRBJ2-7, with D unclear. Trimming removed 0 bases from V and 2 bases from J, with 5 bases in between. The germline gives CDR1 SGHDN, CDR2 FVKESK. The CDR3 has 13 amino acids. The DNA for the CDR3 is TGTGCCAGCAGCCAAGATAGGACCTACGAGCAGTACTTC. Residues: CASSQDRTYEQYF.

CDR3: CASNGADTTGRRGANVLTF. The CDR3, as DNA: TGTGCCAGCAATGGGGCCGATACGACAGGGCGGCGAGGGGCCAACGTCCTGACTTTC. This chain joins TRBV2 and TRBJ2-6; the match to TRBD1 covers 7 bases. Trimming removed 7 bases from V and 4 bases from J; junction bases left unmatched: 19. The CDR3 runs to 19 residues. Germline lookup yields CDR1 SNHLY and CDR2 FYNNEI.

The chain's CDR3 is CASSDNGGAGNNEQFF. The CDR3 coding sequence is TGTGCCAGCAGCGATAATGGGGGGGCAGGCAACAATGAGCAGTTCTTC. The rearrangement links TRBV7-3 to TRBJ2-1; D possibly corresponds to TRBD2 (7 bases). V lost 5 bases and J lost 5, with 19 bases in between. The germline V gene encodes CDR1 SGHTA and CDR2 FQGTGA. This CDR3 spans 16 amino acids. The variable domain in full, completed from reference TRBV7-3 and TRBJ2-1, reads GAGVSQTPSNKVTEKGKYVELRCDPISGHTALYWYRQSLGQGPEFLIYFQGTGAADDSGLPNDRFFAVRPEGSVSTLKIQRTERGDSAVYLCASSDNGGAGNNEQFFGPGTRLTVL.

In this sample, this clone turned up once. The J gene is TRBJ2-6, the V gene TRBV11-3; 8 bases line up with TRBD2. The CDR3 contains 18 residues. Trimming at V came to 4 bases and at J to 0 bases, leaving 8 bases not matched to a gene. CDR1 and CDR2 from the germline V gene are SGHNT and YENEEA. The CDR3 DNA follows: TGTGCCAGCAGCTCGGGGGGGACGGGGGACTCTGGGGCCAACGTCCTGACTTTC. Protein product: CASSSGGTGDSGANVLTF.

This clone was seen just once. The chain employs TRBV6-1 and TRBJ1-2, with 7 bases lining up with TRBD1. Losses at the gene ends were 3 bases for V and 8 bases for J; bases not matched to a gene: 9. The CDR3 loop spans 14 amino acids. Germline CDR1 reads MNHNS; CDR2 reads SASEGT. CDR3: CASSEGAGGVGYTF. In DNA form, the CDR3 reads TGTGCCAGCAGTGAGGGTGCAGGGGGTGTCGGCTACACCTTC.

The chain recombines TRBV7-2 with TRBJ2-5; D ambiguous. The CDR3 runs 11 residues. Trimming shortened V by 8 bases and J by 6 bases, and 10 bases separated the two germline ends. Germline assignment: CDR1 SGHTA and CDR2 FQGNSA. The CDR3 DNA reads TGTGCCAGCGGTTCTGGACAGACCCAGTACTTC. This translates into CASGSGQTQYF.

This chain joins TRBV2 and TRBJ2-7; the D gene is possibly TRBD1 (5 bases). Germline V gene lookup returns CDR1 SNHLY and CDR2 FYNNEI. V lost 0 bases and J 5 bases, leaving 17 bases between the germline ends. This CDR3 comprises 16 residues. In nucleotides, the CDR3 is TGTGCCAGCAGTGAAGCCCCCATCCGACAAGGGGACGAGCAGTACTTC. Translated, it gives CASSEAPIRQGDEQYF.

This sequence joins TRBV11-3 and TRBJ2-7, with a tentative D call TRBD2 (5 bases). Germline V gene data show CDR1 as SGHNT and CDR2 as YENEEA. V lost 4 bases, J lost 5 bases, and 18 bases lay in between. The CDR3 consists of 15 residues. The CDR3 loop is CASSSGPSIGDEQYF. DNA of the CDR3: TGTGCCAGCAGCTCCGGCCCGTCAATCGGGGACGAGCAGTACTTC.

Relative to its sample, this clone is medium-sized. The chain is built from TRBV4-2 and TRBJ1-2; possible D gene TRBD1, 5 bases. This CDR3 is 15 amino acids long. Germline V gene data show CDR1 as LGHNA and CDR2 as YNFKEQ. With 0 bases removed from V and 4 bases from J, the gap between germline ends came to 12 bases. DNA for the CDR3: TGTGCCAGCAGCCAAGAGGTAGCAGGGTCCTATGGCTACACCTTC. Protein: CASSQEVAGSYGYTF.

This clone has more than one count but fewer than ten. The same CDR3 is also encoded by other DNA sequences in this sample. V gene TRBV19 combines with J gene TRBJ1-5; D perhaps matches TRBD1 (5 bases). The germline V and J ends were trimmed by 3 bases and 5 bases, with 5 bases remaining between them. The CDR3 spans 12 residues. Germline CDR1 is LNHDA and CDR2 is SQIVND (reference sequence). In nucleotides, the CDR3 is TGTGCCAGTAGTATCAGGGATCAGCCCCAGCATTTT. Residues: CASSIRDQPQHF.

This clone is medium-sized. The rearrangement joins TRBV4-1 to TRBJ2-1, with 10 bases fitting TRBD2. V was clipped by 4 bases and J by 4 bases; unmatched bases: 7. Germline V lookup: CDR1 MGHRA, CDR2 YSYEKL. This CDR3 has 16 amino acids. DNA for the CDR3: TGCGCCAGCAGCCGGGGAGGACTAGCGGTGTACAATGAGCAGTTCTTC. This gives the protein CASSRGGLAVYNEQFF.

J is TRBJ2-1 and V is TRBV11-2; TRBD2 matches 10 bases. Germline-derived CDR1 and CDR2 are SGHAT and FQNNGV. This CDR3 spans 16 amino acids. Unmatched junction bases numbered 8, after V lost 5 bases and J lost 4 bases. CDR3 in amino acids: CASSAGLAASYNEQFF. The CDR3 coding sequence is TGTGCCAGCAGCGCTGGACTAGCGGCTAGTTACAATGAGCAGTTCTTC.